This TCR beta chain was observed in a study of T cell repertoires in cytomegalovirus infection. Points from the study as a whole: Dominant in the ex vivo response were TCR beta clonotypes restricted by HLA-C and specific for CMV.

As to this clonotype: The antigen is undetermined.

This CDR3 is built from 16 residues. J gave up 1 base and V 0 bases, and 3 bases lay outside the gene matches. Germline V lookup: CDR1 KGHSH, CDR2 LQKENI. TCRdb passed the reads through MiXCR, listing each CDR3 protein once. The data show fewer than 650,000 distinct CDR3 sequences, just under 40% seen once. The material sequenced was cultured PBMCs, taken from culture after CMV antigen stimulation. This TCR came from a human donor in good health (CMV status not recorded). Some clones in this sample may be carry-over from other donors' samples. J is TRBJ2-3 and V is TRBV18, with 8 bases lining up with TRBD2. Here the CDR3 DNA reads TGTGCCAGCTCACCACCGATGACTAGCGGCACAGATACGCAGTATTTT. It codes for CASSPPMTSGTDTQYF.